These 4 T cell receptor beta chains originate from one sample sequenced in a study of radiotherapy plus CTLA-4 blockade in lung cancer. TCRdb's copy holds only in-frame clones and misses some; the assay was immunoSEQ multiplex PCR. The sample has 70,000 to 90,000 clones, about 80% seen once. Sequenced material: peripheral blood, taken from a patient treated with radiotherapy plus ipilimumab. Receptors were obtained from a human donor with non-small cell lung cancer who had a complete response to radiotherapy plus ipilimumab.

CDR3 sequence: CASSTRSGRTYNEQFF. Here the CDR3 DNA reads TGTGCCAGCAGCACCCGGAGCGGGCGAACCTACAATGAGCAGTTCTTC. The chain joins TRBV7-9 to TRBJ2-1; TRBD2 is a possible D gene (6 bases). V was trimmed by 5 bases and J by 2 bases, leaving 16 bases between them. Germline CDR1 reads SEHNR; CDR2 reads FQNEAQ (reference sequence). The CDR3 consists of 16 residues.

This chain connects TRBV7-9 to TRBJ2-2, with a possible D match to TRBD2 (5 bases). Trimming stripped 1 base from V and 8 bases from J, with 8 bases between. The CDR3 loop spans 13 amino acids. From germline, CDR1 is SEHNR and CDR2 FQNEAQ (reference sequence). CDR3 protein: CASSLDGKGELFF. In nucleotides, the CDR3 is TGTGCCAGCAGCTTAGACGGGAAGGGGGAGCTGTTTTTT.

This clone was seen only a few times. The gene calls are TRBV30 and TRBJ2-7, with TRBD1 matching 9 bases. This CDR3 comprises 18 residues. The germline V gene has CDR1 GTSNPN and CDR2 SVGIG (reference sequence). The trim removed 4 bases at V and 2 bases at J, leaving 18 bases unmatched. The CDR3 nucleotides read TGTGCCTGGACCCCCGGGACAGGGTTTTGGGATACGACCTACGAGCAGTACTTC. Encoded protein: CAWTPGTGFWDTTYEQYF.

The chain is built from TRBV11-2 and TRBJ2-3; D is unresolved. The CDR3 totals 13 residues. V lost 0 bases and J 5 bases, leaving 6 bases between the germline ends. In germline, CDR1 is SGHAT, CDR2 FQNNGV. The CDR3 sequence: CASSLDQGDTQYF. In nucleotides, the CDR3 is TGTGCCAGCAGCTTAGATCAAGGAGATACGCAGTATTTT.